The 25 T cell receptor beta chains below were found in one sample sequenced in a study of OX40 agonist ivuxolimab in advanced cancers. Some clones are missing from TCRdb's copy, which holds only in-frame ones; the method was immunoSEQ multiplex PCR. The data show tens of thousands of clones, about four fifths seen once. The material sequenced was CD4+ or CD8+ T cells sorted from blood, taken in a trial of the OX40 agonist ivuxolimab. All receptors come from an adult with an advanced solid tumor such as melanoma, head and neck, liver or kidney cancer.

This sequence joins TRBV7-3 and TRBJ2-5, with 10 bases lining up with TRBD2. CDR1 is SGHTA, CDR2 FQGTGA, per germline. This CDR3 is 14 amino acids long. V dropped 4 bases and J dropped 5; count of bases not matched to a gene: 4. The CDR3 loop is CASSSSGGGETQYF. The DNA for the CDR3 is TGTGCCAGCAGCTCTAGCGGGGGCGGGGAGACCCAGTACTTC.

This chain joins TRBV6-5 and TRBJ2-2; 11 bases are shared with TRBD1. V gave up 2 bases and J gave up 5 bases; unmatched junction bases: 1. In germline, CDR1 is MNHEY, CDR2 SVGAGI. The CDR3 loop spans 15 amino acids. CDR3 sequence (DNA): TGTGCCAGCAGTTACGGGACAGGGGGTACCGGGGAGCTGTTTTTT. This codes for CASSYGTGGTGELFF.

This clone showed up just a few times. The gene calls are TRBV10-3 and TRBJ1-6, with D possibly being TRBD1 (6 bases). Germline assignment: CDR1 ENHRY and CDR2 SYGVKD. V lost 3 bases and J lost 6, with 6 bases in between. The CDR3 is 13 residues long. The DNA of the CDR3 is TGTGCCATCAGTGAAGGGGGTAATTCACCCCTCCACTTT. Translated, it gives CAISEGGNSPLHF.

This clone was seen only a few times. J is TRBJ1-5 and V is TRBV19, with TRBD1 as a possible D gene (6 bases). The V end lost 4 bases, the J end lost 3 bases, and 16 bases lay between the germline ends. The CDR3 is made up of 16 amino acids. Germline V gene sequence: CDR1 LNHDA, CDR2 SQIVND (reference sequence). CDR3 coding DNA: TGTGCCAGTAGTAATTACAGGGAGAAGAACAATCAGCCCCAGCATTTT. It translates to CASSNYREKNNQPQHF.

The chain carries TRBV5-1 and TRBJ2-7; D might be TRBD1 (6 bases). This CDR3 region has 15 residues. Germline V gives CDR1 SGHRS, CDR2 YFSETQ. V lost 4 bases, J lost 2 bases, and 16 bases lay in between. The CDR3 spells CASSPGHQGTYEQYF. Here the CDR3 DNA reads TGCGCCAGCAGCCCGGGACACCAAGGGACCTACGAGCAGTACTTC.

The chain combines TRBV18 with TRBJ1-2; the D is unclear. Trimming cost V 2 bases and J 3 bases, with 22 bases left between them. Germline CDR1 and CDR2: KGHSH and LQKENI. This CDR3 contains 18 residues. DNA for the CDR3: TGTGCCAGCTCACCAGAGAAGGCAGACACGACCCGCCACTATGGCTACACCTTC. It specifies CASSPEKADTTRHYGYTF.

The genes are TRBV4-3 and TRBJ1-1, with D uncertain. CDR1 LGHNA and CDR2 YSLEER come from the germline V gene. The CDR3 is 15 residues long. Trimming stripped 0 bases from V and 0 bases from J, with 8 bases between. This CDR3 reads CASSQDWQVNTEAFF. CDR3 nucleotides: TGCGCCAGCAGCCAAGATTGGCAGGTGAACACTGAAGCTTTCTTT.

The rearrangement links TRBV27 to TRBJ2-7; D perhaps matches TRBD1 (5 bases). Germline V gene data show CDR1 as MNHEY and CDR2 as SMNVEV (reference sequence). V was shortened by 5 bases and J by 1 base, with 21 bases between the two germline ends. The CDR3 consists of 17 residues. The DNA for the CDR3 is TGTGCCAGCAGTCCCTTCGCTCGACAGATTAATTCCTACGAGCAGTACTTC. Its protein product is CASSPFARQINSYEQYF.

This clone was observed once. The rearrangement links TRBV7-2 to TRBJ2-5; D call uncertain. The CDR3 has 12 residues. Germline CDR1 SGHTA, CDR2 FQGNSA. The germline V and J ends were trimmed by 5 bases and 4 bases, with 8 bases remaining between them. CDR3 in amino acids: CASSPRRETQYF. CDR3 bases: TGTGCCAGCAGCCCTCGGCGAGAGACCCAGTACTTC. Drawing the rest from reference TRBV7-2 and TRBJ2-5, the complete variable domain is GAGVSQSPSNKVTEKGKDVELRCDPISGHTALYWYRQSLGQGLEFLIYFQGNSAPDKSGLPSDRFSAERTGGSVSTLTIQRTQQEDSAVYLCASSPRRETQYFGPGTRLLVL.

The chain recombines TRBV19 with TRBJ2-7; D ambiguous. Trimming took 3 bases from V and 0 from J, leaving 9 bases between them. CDR1 LNHDA and CDR2 SQIVND come from the germline V gene (reference sequence). CDR3 length equals 14 residues. The CDR3 here is CASSISHGSYEQYF. CDR3 DNA sequence: TGTGCCAGTAGTATTTCGCACGGCTCCTACGAGCAGTACTTC. The full variable domain, its missing parts supplied by reference TRBV19 and TRBJ2-7, is DGGITQSPKYLFRKEGQNVTLSCEQNLNHDAMYWYRQDPGQGLRLIYYSQIVNDFQKGDIAEGYSVSREKKESFPLTVTSAQKNPTAFYLCASSISHGSYEQYFGPGTRLTVT.

The rearrangement links TRBV10-3 to TRBJ1-2; D is ambiguous. CDR1 and CDR2 (germline): ENHRY, SYGVKD. Trimming took off 0 bases at V and 6 bases at J, with 11 bases between the two ends. CDR3 length equals 14 residues. In nucleotides, the CDR3 is TGTGCCATCAGTGAGTCGAAGTACACGGATGGCTACACCTTC. Translated: CAISESKYTDGYTF.

This rearrangement joins TRBV19 to TRBJ2-5, with a possible D match to TRBD2 (5 bases). Per the germline V gene, CDR1 is LNHDA and CDR2 is SQIVND (reference sequence). The V end was cut by 5 bases, the J end by 4 bases, with 11 bases between. The length of the CDR3 is 13 residues. The CDR3 nucleotides read TGTGCCAGTAGTCCCCGACGGGGAGAGACCCAGTACTTC. Amino acids: CASSPRRGETQYF.

The genes are TRBV5-1 and TRBJ1-1; possibly TRBD1 for D (5 bases). The V and J ends lost 0 bases and 4 bases respectively, with 10 bases between them. CDR1 SGHRS and CDR2 YFSETQ come from the germline V gene. CDR3 length equals 14 residues. In nucleotides, the CDR3 is TGCGCCAGCAGCTTGGCCGGTAGGGGCACTGAAGCTTTCTTT. It encodes CASSLAGRGTEAFF.

The rearrangement uses TRBV18 and TRBJ1-4; D uncertain. This CDR3 region has 15 residues. V was cut by 6 bases and J by 0 bases, with 11 bases left in between. CDR1 and CDR2 (germline): KGHSH, LQKENI. The CDR3 spells CASSATATTNEKLFF. The DNA for the CDR3 is TGTGCCAGCTCGGCTACAGCCACAACTAATGAAAAACTGTTTTTT.

This clone came up once. DNA for the CDR3: TGTGCCAGCAGCTTGGGACCTCGGCGTGGCTACACCTTC. Protein: CASSLGPRRGYTF. The rearrangement links TRBV5-6 to TRBJ1-2; no definite D call. Trimming cost V 0 bases and J 7 bases, with 10 bases left between them. The germline gives CDR1 SGHDT, CDR2 YYEEEE. The CDR3 is 13 amino acids.

V is TRBV19 and J is TRBJ2-3, with a possible D match to TRBD1 (6 bases). CDR1 is LNHDA and CDR2 is SQIVND in the germline V gene (reference sequence). There are 11 residues in the CDR3. V dropped 4 bases and J dropped 9 bases, with 8 bases sitting between them. CDR3 protein: CASSKQGTQYF. CDR3 DNA sequence: TGTGCCAGTAGTAAACAGGGAACGCAGTATTTT.

V usage is TRBV2 and J usage is TRBJ2-1, with D possibly being TRBD2 (5 bases). CDR1 SNHLY and CDR2 FYNNEI come from the germline V gene. V was cut by 7 bases and J by 1 base, with 14 bases left in between. The CDR3 is 15 residues long. CDR3 nucleotides: TGTGCCAGCACTGGGAGAGGGCTTTCCTACAATGAGCAGTTCTTC. It specifies CASTGRGLSYNEQFF.

This chain uses TRBV9 with TRBJ2-1, with D perhaps assigned TRBD1 or TRBD2 (6 bases each). CDR1 and CDR2 (germline): SGDLS, YYNGEE. The CDR3 loop spans 17 amino acids. The germline V and J ends were trimmed by 1 base and 2 bases, with 16 bases remaining between them. The DNA for the CDR3 is TGTGCCAGCAGCGTATACTCTTCGGGGGACACCTACAATGAGCAGTTCTTC. Translation: CASSVYSSGDTYNEQFF.

In its sample, this clone was seen once. The J gene is TRBJ1-2, the V gene TRBV10-3; possible D gene TRBD1, 5 bases. The V end was cut by 5 bases, the J end by 8 bases, with 15 bases between. The CDR3 has 13 amino acids. Germline loops: CDR1 ENHRY, CDR2 SYGVKD. Here the CDR3 DNA reads TGTGCCATCAGTTCCGGGACCCAGGACGGCTACACCTTC. Translating gives CAISSGTQDGYTF.

This clone was recorded once. This sequence joins TRBV28 and TRBJ1-1; D might be TRBD1 (6 bases). V lost 7 bases, J lost 10 bases, and 13 bases lay in between. This CDR3 spans 11 amino acids. Germline assignment: CDR1 MDHEN and CDR2 SYDVKM. CDR3 sequence: CASTDRTVAFF. Written as DNA, the CDR3 is TGTGCCAGCACTGATAGGACAGTAGCTTTCTTT.

The V call is TRBV21-1, the J call TRBJ1-2; the table's D call, TRBD1, has no DNA check behind it. TRBV21-1 is classified as a pseudogene. The CDR3 consists of 14 residues. CDR3 DNA sequence: TGTGCCAGCAGCAACGGGACAGGGGCCCATGGCTACACCTTC. This sequence encodes CASSNGTGAHGYTF.

The chain uses TRBV2 and TRBJ2-5; unclear D gene. V dropped 7 bases and J dropped 2 bases, with 8 bases sitting between them. Germline V CDR1 and CDR2: SNHLY, FYNNEI. This CDR3 contains 12 residues. Here the CDR3 reads CASIRRQETQYF. CDR3 DNA: TGTGCCAGCATAAGGCGGCAAGAGACCCAGTACTTC.

The rearrangement joins TRBV7-2 to TRBJ2-5; 13 nucleotides align to TRBD2. Germline-derived CDR1 and CDR2 are SGHTA and FQGNSA. CDR3 size: 19 residues. V trimming: 5 bases; J trimming: 5 bases; junction bases outside the gene matches: 17. This CDR3 reads CASSRPNSRTSGGGETQYF. The CDR3 DNA is TGTGCCAGCAGCCGACCAAACTCACGGACTAGCGGGGGAGGGGAGACCCAGTACTTC.

On this clone: A junction boundary mismatches the germline segment, possibly from a read error. V gene TRBV29-1 combines with J gene TRBJ1-1; D ambiguous. Germline V gives CDR1 SQVTM, CDR2 ANQGSEA. This CDR3 comprises 10 residues. CDR3 sequence: CSVANIEAFF. CDR3 DNA sequence: TGCAGCGTCGCGAACATTGAAGCTTTCTTT. The full variable domain, rest sourced from reference TRBV29-1 and TRBJ1-1, is SAVISQKPSRDICQRGTSLTIQCQVDSQVTMMFWYRQQPGQSLTLIATANQGSEATYESGFVIDKFPISRPNLTFSTLTVSNMSPEDSSIYLCSVANIEAFFGQGTRLTVV.

This clone was found a few times. The J gene is TRBJ2-7, the V gene TRBV7-8; 7 nucleotides agree with TRBD2. The germline CDR1 and CDR2 sequences are SGHVS and FQNEAQ. This CDR3 is built from 16 residues. V trimming: 4 bases; J trimming: 3 bases; junction bases outside the gene matches: 12. CDR3 region: CASSSRARGGNYEQYF. The CDR3 nucleotides read TGTGCCAGCAGCTCTAGGGCCCGCGGGGGTAACTACGAGCAGTACTTC.